The entry below describes one T cell receptor (beta chain). Its specificity is unknown. Cyclophosphamide on days +3 and +4 followed busulfan-fludarabine conditioning and a marrow graft. V dropped 3 bases and J dropped 6; count of bases not matched to a gene: 1. Germline V lookup: CDR1 SGHAT, CDR2 FQNNGV. The CDR3 totals 14 residues. Sequenced by immunoSEQ multiplex PCR; TCRdb stores in-frame clones only, minus some. The sample contains approximately 4,900 clones, about 79% of which appear only once. The sample originates from a study of T cells after posttransplantation cyclophosphamide. The study's findings and limits: Recipient CMV seropositivity and CMV reactivation strongly tracked TRB clonality. Donor-recipient repertoire similarity was low at 1-2 months, rising over year one.

The gene calls are TRBV11-2 and TRBJ2-1; 11 bases line up with TRBD2. The starting material was PBMCs, obtained after allogeneic stem cell transplant with posttransplant cyclophosphamide. This TCR was sampled from a male patient aged 60 to 75 who received an allogeneic stem cell transplant from an unrelated donor, was CMV-positive, and had no GVHD. Among the T cells, some may be from the graft donor. The CDR3 DNA reads TGTGCCAGCAGCTTTACTAGCGGGAGCAATGAGCAGTTCTTC. Protein sequence: CASSFTSGSNEQFF. Full variable domain (outside the CDR3, taken from reference TRBV11-2 and TRBJ2-1): EAGVAQSPRYKIIEKRQSVAFWCNPISGHATLYWYQQILGQGPKLLIQFQNNGVVDDSQLPKDRFSAERLKGVDSTLKIQPAKLEDSAVYLCASSFTSGSNEQFFGPGTRLTVL.